These 17 T cell receptor beta chains were all obtained from the same sample, sequenced in a study of PD-1 blockade in classical Hodgkin lymphoma. TCRdb's table, derived via immunoSEQ multiplex PCR, lists solely in-frame clones and lacks some. This table holds roughly 42,000 clones, around 69% found once. Regarding time point: cycle 4 day 1 (C4D1), after 5 to 7 weeks of nivolumab. Patients all relapsed after autologous stem cell transplantation, and there was variation in brentuximab vedotin exposure. Sequencing used peripheral blood mononuclear cells (PBMCs), obtained before the fourth cycle of nivolumab. These receptors all stem from a human donor with classical Hodgkin lymphoma.

The chain combines TRBV10-3 with TRBJ1-1; D gene ambiguous. The CDR3 extends over 14 amino acids. Trimming took off 2 bases at V and 0 bases at J, with 7 bases between the two ends. The V gene's germline CDR1 is ENHRY and CDR2 SYGVKD. For the CDR3, the DNA is TGTGCCATCAGTGAGGCCGGAGTGAACACTGAAGCTTTCTTT. Amino acids: CAISEAGVNTEAFF.

The J gene is TRBJ2-3, the V gene TRBV6-5, with TRBD1 matching 9 bases. CDR1 and CDR2 from the germline V gene are MNHEY and SVGAGI. The CDR3 covers 12 residues. V lost 11 bases to trimming and J lost 6 bases; unmatched junction nucleotides: 6. This CDR3 reads CAAGQGADTQYF. Written as DNA, the CDR3 is TGTGCCGCGGGACAGGGAGCGGATACGCAGTATTTT.

The sample holds one count of this clone. V is TRBV27 and J is TRBJ2-5, with D perhaps matching TRBD2 (7 bases). Trimming pared 10 bases from V and 5 bases from J, leaving 20 bases between. The CDR3 covers 14 residues. In germline, CDR1 is MNHEY, CDR2 SMNVEV (reference sequence). The CDR3 coding sequence is TGTGCCAACGATAGGGGGGGGGAAGGGGAGACCCAGTACTTC. This codes for CANDRGGEGETQYF.

The sample holds a few counts of this clone. The DNA for the CDR3 is TGTGCCAGCAGTCGGACAGGGCCGAACACTGAAGCTTTCTTT. It is translated as CASSRTGPNTEAFF. J is TRBJ1-1 and V is TRBV6-6, with TRBD1 matching over 8 bases. The length of the CDR3 is 14 residues. J lost 1 base, V lost 5 bases, and 3 bases had no gene match. Germline CDR1 is MNHNY and CDR2 is SVGAGI (reference sequence).

This chain uses TRBV7-9 with TRBJ1-2; TRBD1 might be the D (5 bases). Trimming took 1 base from V and 7 from J, leaving 13 bases between them. Germline V gene data show CDR1 as SEHNR and CDR2 as FQNEAQ (reference sequence). The CDR3 length is 14 residues. CDR3 sequence reads: CASSLGTSTCGYTF. The CDR3 DNA reads as TGTGCCAGCAGCTTAGGGACATCAACCTGTGGCTACACCTTC.

CDR3 residues: CASSVDGTGREQFF. The CDR3 DNA follows: TGTGCCAGCAGCGTAGATGGGACAGGGCGGGAGCAGTTCTTC. This chain uses TRBV9 with TRBJ2-1, with TRBD1 identical over 9 bases. Trimming cost V 0 bases and J 10 bases; bases outside gene matches: 5. The CDR3 has 14 residues. The germline V gene has CDR1 SGDLS and CDR2 YYNGEE. The whole variable domain, filled in from reference TRBV9 and TRBJ2-1, reads DSGVTQTPKHLITATGQRVTLRCSPRSGDLSVYWYQQSLDQGLQFLIQYYNGEERAKGNILERFSAQQFPDLHSELNLSSLELGDSALYFCASSVDGTGREQFFGPGTRLTVL.

This clone was counted a few times. The CDR3 coding sequence is TGTGCCAGCACAGACTTCGACCTAGCGGGGGGCTTAGATACGCAGTATTTT. Translated: CASTDFDLAGGLDTQYF. The chain carries TRBV2 and TRBJ2-3, with TRBD2 matching over 11 bases. Losses at the gene ends were 7 bases for V and 5 bases for J; bases not matched to a gene: 14. This CDR3 spans 17 amino acids. The germline gives CDR1 SNHLY, CDR2 FYNNEI.

This clone was seen more than once but under ten times. The V call is TRBV2, the J call TRBJ1-2; TRBD1 agrees at 8 bases. The CDR3 totals 12 residues. V lost 9 bases and J lost 8; bases outside the gene matches: 8. Looked up from germline, CDR1 is SNHLY and CDR2 is FYNNEI. CDR3 amino acids: CARRQGRGGYTF. As DNA, the CDR3 is TGTGCCAGAAGACAGGGGAGAGGCGGCTACACCTTC.

This clone was picked up a small number of times. The chain uses TRBV5-1 and TRBJ2-1, with 7 nucleotides matching TRBD2. V was clipped by 3 bases and J by 4 bases; unmatched bases: 10. This CDR3 spans 16 amino acids. Germline V gene data show CDR1 as SGHRS and CDR2 as YFSETQ. The DNA for the CDR3 is TGCGCCAGCAGCTCCGTGGGGAGCGGGGCATACAATGAGCAGTTCTTC. This encodes CASSSVGSGAYNEQFF.

The chain employs TRBV9 and TRBJ2-2; 8 bases map to TRBD2. With V trimmed by 4 bases and J by 6 bases, 8 bases remained unmatched. Germline V gives CDR1 SGDLS, CDR2 YYNGEE. The CDR3 extends over 15 amino acids. CDR3 DNA: TGTGCCAGCAGCCCTATCGGGGGGGCGGCCGGGGAGCTGTTTTTT. This codes for CASSPIGGAAGELFF.

A few counts support this clone. This chain connects TRBV5-1 to TRBJ2-6, with D possibly being TRBD1 or TRBD2 (6 bases each). Trimming shortened V by 4 bases and J by 0 bases, and 20 bases separated the two germline ends. The V gene's germline CDR1 is SGHRS and CDR2 YFSETQ. This CDR3 spans 19 amino acids. The CDR3 bases are TGCGCCAGCAGCCCCACCGTATCGGGGGCTAACTCTGGGGCCAACGTCCTGACTTTC. Translating it yields CASSPTVSGANSGANVLTF.

This clone was seen a few times. The chain joins TRBV5-6 to TRBJ2-7; 9 positions match TRBD1. V was pared by 2 bases and J by 2 bases, with 2 bases of the junction left unmatched. Germline V lookup: CDR1 SGHDT, CDR2 YYEEEE. The CDR3 contains 14 residues. CDR3 in amino acids: CASSFGTGTYEQYF. In nucleotides, the CDR3 is TGTGCCAGCAGCTTTGGGACAGGGACCTACGAGCAGTACTTC.

The rearrangement uses TRBV28 and TRBJ2-3; D perhaps matches TRBD2 (6 bases). CDR1 MDHEN and CDR2 SYDVKM come from the germline V gene. The CDR3 is made up of 19 amino acids. Trimming removed 4 bases from V and 2 bases from J, with 25 bases in between. As DNA, the CDR3 is TGTGCCAGCAGTTCCCGATGGGGTTGGGCGGGGTCTGTCACAGATACGCAGTATTTT. Translation gives CASSSRWGWAGSVTDTQYF. Together with reference TRBV28 and TRBJ2-3, the CDR3 gives the full variable domain: DVKVTQSSRYLVKRTGEKVFLECVQDMDHENMFWYRQDPGLGLRLIYFSYDVKMKEKGDIPEGYSVSREKKERFSLILESASTNQTSMYLCASSSRWGWAGSVTDTQYFGPGTRLTVL.

V usage is TRBV10-2 and J usage is TRBJ1-1; maybe TRBD1 (5 bases). CDR1 and CDR2 from the germline V gene are WSHSY and SAAADI. The V end was cut by 2 bases, the J end by 4 bases, with 23 bases between. This CDR3 contains 18 residues. The CDR3 is CASSEIRGGFGVSTEAFF. In nucleotides, the CDR3 is TGCGCCAGCAGTGAGATTAGGGGAGGGTTCGGGGTGAGCACTGAAGCTTTCTTT.

The rearrangement uses TRBV7-3 and TRBJ2-3; 7 nucleotides align to TRBD2. The CDR3 is made up of 13 amino acids. The germline V gene encodes CDR1 SGHTA and CDR2 FQGTGA. With 10 bases clipped from V and 2 bases from J, the junction kept 6 bases outside the gene matches. The CDR3, as DNA: TGTGCCACCGGACTAGGCCCCACAGATACGCAGTATTTT. This codes for CATGLGPTDTQYF.

This clone was seen just once. CDR3 sequence (DNA): TGTGCCAGTATCGACGCAGGTTACGGGAACACCGGGGAGCTGTTTTTT. As protein: CASIDAGYGNTGELFF. The rearrangement joins TRBV19 to TRBJ2-2; the D is unclear. Germline V CDR1 and CDR2: LNHDA, SQIVND (reference sequence). This CDR3 has 16 residues. The V end was cut by 7 bases, the J end by 1 base, with 16 bases between.

V and J are TRBV13 and TRBJ1-2, with D unclear. The germline V gene has CDR1 PRHDT and CDR2 FYEKMQ (reference sequence). Trimming took off 5 bases at V and 3 bases at J, with 4 bases between the two ends. This CDR3 spans 11 amino acids. The CDR3 bases are TGTGCCAGCAGCCCAGACTATGGCTACACCTTC. It is translated as CASSPDYGYTF.